These 29 T cell receptor beta chains were sequenced from one sample in a study of T cells in Graves' hyperthyroidism and ophthalmopathy. Regions amplified from RNA transcripts were the TCR beta CDR3 regions. The TCR CDR3 was amplified in a first-round RT-PCR using the HTBI primer set. TCRdb independently ran MiXCR on the multiplex PCR reads; one entry per CDR3 protein. The repertoire holds hundreds of thousands of distinct CDR3 sequences, with 13% to 15% as singletons. The specimen sequenced was blood. These receptors were obtained from a woman between 45 and 60 years old with Graves' ophthalmopathy.

This clonotype was observed at least ten times. The J gene is TRBJ2-5, the V gene TRBV3-1; TRBD2 agrees at 9 bases. This CDR3 comprises 15 residues. CDR1 LGHDT and CDR2 YNNKEL come from the germline V gene (reference sequence). With V trimmed by 4 bases and J by 3 bases, 6 bases remained unmatched. The CDR3 loop is CASSPGLAAEETQYF. The CDR3 bases are TGTGCCAGCAGCCCGGGACTAGCCGCGGAAGAGACCCAGTACTTC.

Ten or more counts support this clonotype. The CDR3: CASTPAAASYNEQFF. DNA of the CDR3: TGTGCCAGCACCCCCGCGGCGGCCTCCTACAATGAGCAGTTCTTC. This chain links TRBV11-3 with TRBJ2-1; D unclear. The V and J ends lost 7 bases and 0 bases respectively, with 13 bases between them. CDR3 length: 15 residues. Germline V gives CDR1 SGHNT, CDR2 YENEEA.

The chain links TRBV10-3 to TRBJ2-7; 9 bases fit TRBD2. With 0 bases clipped from V and 5 bases from J, the junction kept 8 bases outside the gene matches. CDR1 is ENHRY and CDR2 is SYGVKD in the germline V gene. The CDR3 consists of 16 residues. The CDR3 here is CAISESRSGGRNEQYF. As DNA, the CDR3 is TGTGCCATCAGTGAGTCGAGGAGCGGGGGGAGGAACGAGCAGTACTTC.

This clonotype was recorded at least ten times. The CDR3 reads CASSLYGGEETQYF. CDR3 DNA sequence: TGTGCCAGCAGCTTATACGGGGGAGAAGAGACCCAGTACTTC. The gene calls are TRBV7-3 and TRBJ2-5; possible D gene TRBD2, 6 bases. CDR3 size: 14 residues. Germline CDR1 reads SGHTA; CDR2 reads FQGTGA. Trimming removed 2 bases at V and 3 bases at J, with 10 bases between.

This rearrangement joins TRBV19 to TRBJ2-2, with 13 positions matching TRBD2. CDR1 is LNHDA, CDR2 SQIVND, per germline (reference sequence). Trimming cost V 6 bases and J 3 bases; bases outside gene matches: 7. CDR3 length: 17 amino acids. CDR3 sequence: CASRVPGLAGDTGELFF. CDR3 DNA: TGTGCCAGTAGGGTCCCCGGACTAGCGGGAGACACCGGGGAGCTGTTTTTT.

The rearrangement uses TRBV6-1 and TRBJ1-3, with D uncertain. Per the germline V gene, CDR1 is MNHNS and CDR2 is SASEGT. The V gene lost 7 bases and the J gene lost 0 bases, with 19 bases spanning the gap. This CDR3 spans 17 amino acids. CDR3 residues: CASIPGGPVTSGNTIYF. CDR3 sequence (DNA): TGTGCCAGCATCCCCGGCGGGCCAGTCACCTCTGGAAACACCATATATTTT.

Only one count was recorded for this clonotype. V usage is TRBV20-1 and J usage is TRBJ1-2, with 7 bases identical to TRBD1. Germline V gene lookup returns CDR1 DFQATT and CDR2 SNEGSKA (reference sequence). This CDR3 is 14 amino acids long. V trimming: 6 bases; J trimming: 4 bases; junction bases outside the gene matches: 11. For the CDR3, the DNA is TGCAGTGCGAATACCGGGACAGCCTCCTATGGCTACACCTTC. Its protein is CSANTGTASYGYTF.

This clonotype appeared a few times. The J gene is TRBJ2-7, the V gene TRBV27; the D call may be TRBD1 or TRBD2 (6 bases each). V lost 9 bases to trimming and J lost 1 base, with 13 bases between them. The CDR3 length is 13 residues. Germline CDR1 and CDR2: MNHEY and SMNVEV (reference sequence). CDR3 in DNA: TGTGCCAGTGGAGGGGGTACTTCCTACGAGCAGTACTTC. This codes for CASGGGTSYEQYF.

In its sample, this clonotype was seen many times. The gene calls are TRBV7-2 and TRBJ2-3, with 7 bases identical to TRBD2. There are 16 residues in the CDR3. Looked up from germline, CDR1 is SGHTA and CDR2 is FQGNSA. Trimming cost V 2 bases and J 0 bases; bases outside gene matches: 5. DNA for the CDR3: TGTGCCAGCAGCTTAATGGCGGGAGACAGCACAGATACGCAGTATTTT. Translating it yields CASSLMAGDSTDTQYF.

At least ten counts were recorded for this clonotype. The chain couples TRBV6-2 or TRBV6-3 to TRBJ1-1; D not resolved. Trimming shortened V by 0 bases and J by 4 bases, and 12 bases separated the two germline ends. The CDR3 is 15 residues long. Germline-derived CDR1 and CDR2 are MNHEY and SVGEGT. The CDR3 region has the DNA TGTGCCAGCAGTTACTCGAGAGGGAGAGGCACTGAAGCTTTCTTT. This translates into CASSYSRGRGTEAFF.

This clonotype was seen more than once but under ten times. The chain employs TRBV28 and TRBJ1-2; D might be TRBD1 (6 bases). The CDR3 consists of 13 residues. Germline values: CDR1 MDHEN, CDR2 SYDVKM. V shed 7 bases and J shed 2 bases, with 11 bases lying between them. For the CDR3, the DNA is TGTGCCAGCATCGACAGGTTAAACTATGGCTACACCTTC. Its protein is CASIDRLNYGYTF.

The sample holds many counts of this clonotype. V gene TRBV7-9 combines with J gene TRBJ2-1; 8 bases line up with TRBD2. J was trimmed by 0 bases and V by 5 bases; bases with no gene match: 6. There are 16 residues in the CDR3. Germline CDR1 is SEHNR and CDR2 is FQNEAQ (reference sequence). The chain's CDR3 is CASSKLADHSYNEQFF. The CDR3 DNA is TGTGCCAGCAGCAAACTAGCGGACCACTCCTACAATGAGCAGTTCTTC.

This clonotype was counted many times. The chain is built from TRBV12-3 or TRBV12-4 and TRBJ2-2; D is undetermined. The CDR3 is 16 amino acids. V shed 7 bases and J shed 1 base, with 16 bases lying between them. The DNA for the CDR3 is TGTGCCAGCACCCACCCACGGATACAGAACACCGGGGAGCTGTTTTTT. As protein: CASTHPRIQNTGELFF.

This clonotype was counted ten times or more. The chain recombines TRBV12-3 or TRBV12-4 with TRBJ2-4, with 8 nucleotides matching TRBD2. This CDR3 spans 18 amino acids. J gave up 5 bases and V 2 bases, and 14 bases lay outside the gene matches. This CDR3 reads CASSLKRIAGPAENIQYF. The DNA for the CDR3 is TGTGCCAGCAGTTTAAAGAGGATAGCGGGACCGGCCGAAAACATTCAGTACTTC.

CDR3 sequence: CASSQVTSGTPDRHYGYTF. The CDR3 bases are TGCGCCAGCAGCCAAGTTACTTCCGGGACACCCGACCGGCACTATGGCTACACCTTC. The chain uses TRBV4-3 and TRBJ1-2; D might be TRBD1 (6 bases). The V and J ends lost 1 base and 3 bases respectively, with 24 bases between them. Germline V lookup: CDR1 LGHNA, CDR2 YSLEER. The CDR3 is 19 residues long.

This clonotype was recorded many times. The gene calls are TRBV7-2 and TRBJ2-7; a possible D gene is TRBD2 (7 bases). Deletions cut 3 bases from V and 7 bases from J, with 28 bases between. CDR3 length equals 18 residues. CDR1 and CDR2 from the germline V gene are SGHTA and FQGNSA. CDR3 bases: TGTGCCAGCAGCTTCCTACCGTGGGGGGGCGGGAGCTTGGGTGAGCAGTACTTC. Translation: CASSFLPWGGGSLGEQYF.

Many counts were recorded for this clonotype. This chain links TRBV12-3 or TRBV12-4 with TRBJ2-1, with 7 bases fitting TRBD2. This CDR3 spans 14 amino acids. The ends lost 4 bases at V and 6 bases at J; junction bases unmatched: 6. CDR3 amino acids: CASSSRLAGNEQFF. CDR3 in DNA: TGTGCCAGCAGTTCTAGACTAGCTGGCAATGAGCAGTTCTTC.

This clonotype has only a few counts. V and J are TRBV27 and TRBJ1-4; 9 bases map to TRBD1. This CDR3 contains 14 residues. The germline CDR1 and CDR2 sequences are MNHEY and SMNVEV (reference sequence). Trimming cost V 5 bases and J 11 bases; bases outside gene matches: 9. The CDR3 DNA sequence: TGTGCCAGCAGTAATCAGGACAGGGGTCGGAAACTGTTTTTT. It yields the protein CASSNQDRGRKLFF.

The genes are TRBV19 and TRBJ2-1; 13 nucleotides line up with TRBD2. Germline CDR1 and CDR2: LNHDA and SQIVND (reference sequence). The junction had 6 bases not matched to a gene; V was cut back by 2 bases and J by 8 bases. The CDR3 is 16 residues long. CDR3 DNA sequence: TGTGCCAGTAGTATATTGACTAGCGGGAGGAGGTATGAGCAGTTCTTC. Translation gives CASSILTSGRRYEQFF.

The table lists this clonotype with many counts. V gene TRBV7-9 combines with J gene TRBJ2-3, with TRBD2 matching over 7 bases. CDR3 length equals 15 residues. Germline CDR1 is SEHNR and CDR2 is FQNEAQ (reference sequence). V lost 6 bases and J lost 2; bases outside the gene matches: 8. The DNA for the CDR3 is TGTGCCAGCAGTTCCCCTAGCGGCCTCACAGATACGCAGTATTTT. Translated: CASSSPSGLTDTQYF.

This chain connects TRBV6-2 or TRBV6-3 to TRBJ2-7; D possibly corresponds to TRBD1 (5 bases). This CDR3 contains 17 residues. The ends were cut back, 4 bases at V and 2 bases at J, with 21 bases in the middle. The germline V gene has CDR1 MNHEY and CDR2 SVGEGT. This CDR3 is CASSSMGQFFLAYEQYF. The CDR3 DNA is TGTGCCAGCAGTTCAATGGGGCAGTTTTTCCTCGCCTACGAGCAGTACTTC.

This clonotype was recorded many times. V usage is TRBV12-3 or TRBV12-4 and J usage is TRBJ2-7, with TRBD2 matching 8 bases. V trimming: 6 bases; J trimming: 1 base; junction bases outside the gene matches: 8. The CDR3 runs to 15 residues. The CDR3 bases are TGTGCCAGCAGGACAAGCGGGAGCGAGTCCTACGAGCAGTACTTC. Translated: CASRTSGSESYEQYF.

This clonotype was seen many times. This chain links TRBV7-2 with TRBJ2-7, with no clear D. From germline, CDR1 is SGHTA and CDR2 FQGNSA. V lost 2 bases and J 3 bases, leaving 14 bases between the germline ends. This CDR3 has 15 residues. CDR3 sequence reads: CASSLRSQNFYEQYF. The DNA for the CDR3 is TGTGCCAGCAGCTTACGGTCTCAAAATTTCTACGAGCAGTACTTC.

Worth noting for this clonotype: A much larger clone lies a single base off, so this may be a read error. This chain connects TRBV12-3 or TRBV12-4 to TRBJ1-1; 7 bases map to TRBD1. The CDR3 loop spans 14 amino acids. This chain's CDR3 is CASSFQGDATEASF. CDR3 nucleotides: TGTGCCAGCAGTTTTCAGGGGGACGCCACTGAAGCTTCCTTT.

The rearrangement links TRBV15 to TRBJ1-6; 7 bases fit TRBD1. V lost 1 base and J lost 9; bases outside the gene matches: 3. CDR1 LNHNV and CDR2 YYDKDF come from the germline V gene (reference sequence). The CDR3 has 14 residues. CDR3 residues: CATSRGTGISPLHF. The CDR3 DNA is TGTGCCACCAGCAGAGGGACAGGAATTTCACCCCTCCACTTT.

This clonotype showed up many times. This chain connects TRBV11-2 to TRBJ1-1, with D unresolved. V was clipped by 5 bases and J by 4 bases, with 8 bases between them. Germline lookup yields CDR1 SGHAT and CDR2 FQNNGV. The CDR3 runs 12 residues. The DNA of the CDR3 is TGTGCCAGCAGCCTGGACGGCACTGAAGCTTTCTTT. Amino acids: CASSLDGTEAFF.

The rearrangement joins TRBV27 to TRBJ2-1, with 7 bases aligning to TRBD1. Germline CDR1 reads MNHEY; CDR2 reads SMNVEV (reference sequence). The CDR3 runs 15 residues. Losses at the gene ends were 7 bases for V and 0 bases for J; bases not matched to a gene: 6. The CDR3 DNA sequence: TGTGCCAGCATAGAGACAGGGAGCTCCTACAATGAGCAGTTCTTC. Amino acids: CASIETGSSYNEQFF.

V usage is TRBV10-3 and J usage is TRBJ1-1, with D hard to call. The CDR3 is 16 amino acids. Germline V CDR1 and CDR2: ENHRY, SYGVKD. V dropped 0 bases and J dropped 1 base, with 12 bases sitting between them. CDR3 in amino acids: CAISESLGQQNTEAFF. CDR3 nucleotides: TGTGCCATCAGTGAGTCATTGGGCCAGCAGAACACTGAAGCTTTCTTT.

The chain employs TRBV28 and TRBJ2-7, with 9 bases matching TRBD1. This CDR3 contains 16 residues. Germline values: CDR1 MDHEN, CDR2 SYDVKM. V dropped 5 bases and J dropped 5; count of bases not matched to a gene: 13. CDR3 DNA: TGTGCCAGCAGTCCCCGAGCCGGGACAGGGTCCCACGAGCAGTACTTC. It encodes CASSPRAGTGSHEQYF.